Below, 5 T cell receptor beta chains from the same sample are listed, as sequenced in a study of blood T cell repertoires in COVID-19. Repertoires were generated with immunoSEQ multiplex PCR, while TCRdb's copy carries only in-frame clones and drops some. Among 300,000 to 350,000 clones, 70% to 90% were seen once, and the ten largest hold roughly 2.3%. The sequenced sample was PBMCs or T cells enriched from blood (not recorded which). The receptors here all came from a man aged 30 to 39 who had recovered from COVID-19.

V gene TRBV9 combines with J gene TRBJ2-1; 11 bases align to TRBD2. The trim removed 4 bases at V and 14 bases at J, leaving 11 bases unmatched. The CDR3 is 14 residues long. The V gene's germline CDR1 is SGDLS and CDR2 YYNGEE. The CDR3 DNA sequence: TGTGCCAGCAGCCTCGGGACTAGCGGAACCAAAGAGTTCTTC. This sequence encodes CASSLGTSGTKEFF.

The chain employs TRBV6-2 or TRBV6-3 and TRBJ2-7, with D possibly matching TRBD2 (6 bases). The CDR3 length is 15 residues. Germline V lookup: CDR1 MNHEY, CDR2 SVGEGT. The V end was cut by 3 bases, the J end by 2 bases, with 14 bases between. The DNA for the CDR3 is TGTGCCAGCAGTTATGCCCCGGGCGGGGCCTACGAGCAGTACTTC. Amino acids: CASSYAPGGAYEQYF.

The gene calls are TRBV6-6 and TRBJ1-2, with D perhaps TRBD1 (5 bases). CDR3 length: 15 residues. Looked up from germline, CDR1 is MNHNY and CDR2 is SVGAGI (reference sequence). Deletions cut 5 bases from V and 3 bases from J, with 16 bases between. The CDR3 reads CASSPKRGKDYGYTF. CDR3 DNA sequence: TGTGCCAGCAGTCCCAAGCGGGGGAAAGACTATGGCTACACCTTC.

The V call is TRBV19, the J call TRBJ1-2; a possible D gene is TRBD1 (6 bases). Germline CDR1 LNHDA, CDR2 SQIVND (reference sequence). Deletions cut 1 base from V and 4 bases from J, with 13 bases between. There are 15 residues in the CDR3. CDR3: CASSIVPGDIYGYTF. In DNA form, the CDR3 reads TGTGCCAGTAGTATAGTCCCAGGGGACATCTATGGCTACACCTTC.

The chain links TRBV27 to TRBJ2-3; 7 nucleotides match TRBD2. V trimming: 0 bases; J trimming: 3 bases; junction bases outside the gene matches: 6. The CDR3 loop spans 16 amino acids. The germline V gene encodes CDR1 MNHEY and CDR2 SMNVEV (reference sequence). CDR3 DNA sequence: TGTGCCAGCAGTTTATCGAGTGGGGGGGAGACAGATACGCAGTATTTT. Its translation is CASSLSSGGETDTQYF.